This is a list of T cell receptor beta chains from one sample in a study of brain T cells in children with intractable seizures. Produced via immunoSEQ multiplex PCR; TCRdb's table is partial and in-frame only. The sample has 55,000 to 80,000 clones, approximately 95% seen once. Here the sequenced sample was peripheral blood, taken at surgery. All receptors come from a boy younger than two with focal cortical dysplasia and intractable seizures. Each CDR3 is given with its conserved first and last residue. The D gene is left open where the match is weak. Part of the rows lack a size; the others show once, few, many or a class for expanded clones.

D gene	clone size	J gene	V gene	CDR3 protein	CDR3 DNA
.	.	TRBJ2-5	TRBV6-5	CASSYQDGQETQYF	TGTGCCAGCAGTTATCAGGACGGGCAAGAGACCCAGTACTTC
.	.	TRBJ2-7	TRBV7-2	CASSLDRWRAPYEQYF	TGTGCCAGCAGCTTAGATAGGTGGCGGGCCCCCTACGAGCAGTACTTC
TRBD2	.	TRBJ2-7	TRBV6-1	CASSDSGRSYEQYF	TGTGCTAGCAGTGATAGCGGGAGAAGCTACGAGCAGTACTTC
.	.	TRBJ1-3	TRBV5-4	CASSSPGNTIYF	TGTGCCAGCAGCTCCCCTGGAAACACCATATATTTT
.	once	TRBJ2-3	TRBV19	CASSIAGATDTQYF	TGTGCCAGTAGTATAGCGGGAGCCACAGATACGCAGTATTTT
TRBD1	.	TRBJ1-5	TRBV3-1/TRBV3-2	CASSPRIGQGEAQHF	TGTGCCAGCAGCCCCCGAATAGGACAGGGAGAGGCCCAGCATTTT
.	once	TRBJ2-2	TRBV6-2/TRBV6-3	CASSYSGLDTGELFF	TGTGCCAGCAGTTACTCAGGGTTGGACACCGGGGAGCTGTTTTTT
TRBD1	.	TRBJ2-1	TRBV4-2	CASSQGSQGAGFDEQFF	TGTGCCAGCAGCCAAGGGTCCCAGGGGGCAGGTTTCGATGAGCAGTTCTTC
TRBD1	few	TRBJ1-2	TRBV6-2/TRBV6-3	CASSSGGNYGYTF	TGTGCCAGCAGTTCAGGGGGGAACTATGGCTACACCTTC
TRBD1	.	TRBJ2-3	TRBV28	CASSSSDRVVADTQYF	TGTGCCAGCAGTTCCTCCGACAGGGTGGTGGCTGATACGCAGTATTTT
.	.	TRBJ2-1	TRBV2	CASTLQEGLGEQFF	TGTGCCAGCACCTTACAGGAGGGACTCGGTGAGCAGTTCTTC
TRBD1	.	TRBJ1-2	TRBV27	CASSPRTGNGYTF	TGTGCCAGCAGTCCCAGGACAGGGAATGGCTACACCTTC
.	.	TRBJ2-3	TRBV9	CASSARGYTDTQYF	TGTGCCAGCAGCGCAAGGGGTTACACAGATACGCAGTATTTT
.	once	TRBJ2-7	TRBV7-9	CASSSTAFSYEQYF	TGTGCCAGCAGCTCGACTGCCTTCTCCTACGAGCAGTACTTC
.	.	TRBJ1-4	TRBV7-9	CASSLRQTNNEKLFF	TGTGCCAGCAGCTTAAGACAGACTAATAATGAAAAACTGTTTTTT
.	few	TRBJ2-7	TRBV19	CASSHSYEQYF	TGTGCCAGTAGTCACTCCTACGAGCAGTACTTC
TRBD1	.	TRBJ1-4	TRBV18	CASSREIGGANEKLFF	TGTGCCAGCTCACGCGAAATAGGGGGCGCCAATGAAAAACTGTTTTTT
.	.	TRBJ1-2	TRBV19	CASSIDTDGYGYTF	TGTGCCAGTAGTATAGATACAGATGGCTATGGCTACACCTTC
.	.	TRBJ2-7	TRBV7-8	CASSLAGGYEQYF	TGTGCCAGCAGCTTAGCGGGGGGTTACGAGCAGTACTTC
TRBD2	.	TRBJ2-5	TRBV3-1/TRBV3-2	CASSQGGLAGNWYF	TGTGCCAGCAGCCAAGGTGGTCTAGCGGGAAATTGGTACTTC
.	.	TRBJ2-3	TRBV1	CTSSHVFSGGTSTDTQYF	TGCACCAGCAGCCATGTATTCTCGGGGGGCACTAGCACAGATACGCAGTATTTT
.	.	TRBJ2-5	TRBV12-3/TRBV12-4	CASSLGYGTQYF	TGTGCCAGCAGTTTAGGGTACGGGACCCAGTACTTC
TRBD2	.	TRBJ2-3	TRBV5-1	CASSLGLAGGPITDTQYF	TGCGCCAGCAGCTTGGGACTAGCGGGAGGGCCGATTACAGATACGCAGTATTTT
.	.	TRBJ1-5	TRBV20-1	CSASTVGGNQPQHF	TGCAGTGCTAGTACAGTTGGGGGCAATCAGCCCCAGCATTTT
.	.	TRBJ2-7	TRBV5-5	CASSSFWHKGIDEQYF	TGTGCCAGCAGCTCTTTTTGGCATAAAGGAATCGACGAGCAGTACTTC
.	.	TRBJ2-1	TRBV7-9	CASSLAGVNEQFF	TGTGCCAGCAGCTTAGCAGGGGTCAATGAGCAGTTCTTC
.	.	TRBJ2-7	TRBV19	CASSRTGTGIPYEQYF	TGTGCCAGTAGTCGCACAGGCACTGGCATTCCCTACGAGCAGTACTTC
.	.	TRBJ2-3	TRBV9	CASSVAGVDTQYF	TGTGCCAGCAGCGTAGCGGGTGTAGATACGCAGTATTTT
TRBD2	.	TRBJ2-1	TRBV9	CASSVASGRAGNEQFF	TGTGCCAGCAGCGTAGCGAGCGGGAGGGCCGGGAATGAGCAGTTCTTC
TRBD1	.	TRBJ1-2	TRBV7-8	CASSLVGQGNNGYTF	TGTGCCAGCAGCTTAGTGGGACAGGGGAACAATGGCTACACCTTC
.	once	TRBJ1-1	TRBV12-3/TRBV12-4	CASSFLGPEAFF	TGTGCCAGCAGTTTCTTAGGGCCTGAAGCTTTCTTT
.	.	TRBJ2-1	TRBV19	CASSIEQTAAQFF	TGTGCCAGTAGTATAGAGCAGACAGCTGCGCAGTTCTTC
.	.	TRBJ2-7	TRBV5-5	CASSPSSYEQYF	TGTGCCAGCAGCCCCAGCTCCTACGAGCAGTACTTC
TRBD2	once	TRBJ2-1	TRBV7-2	CASSFAGGYNEQFF	TGTGCCAGCAGCTTTGCGGGAGGGTACAATGAGCAGTTCTTC
.	.	TRBJ2-1	TRBV27	CASSLSQGSSYNEQFF	TGTGCCAGCAGTTTATCACAGGGAAGCTCCTACAATGAGCAGTTCTTC
.	few	TRBJ2-5	TRBV5-4	CASSFTSQETQYF	TGTGCCAGCAGCTTTACAAGCCAAGAGACCCAGTACTTC
.	.	TRBJ1-1	TRBV5-6	CASSLETGRSTEAFF	TGTGCCAGCAGCTTGGAAACAGGGAGAAGCACTGAAGCTTTCTTT
TRBD1	.	TRBJ1-6	TRBV19	CASSIDLGGGSPLHF	TGTGCCAGTAGTATAGATCTAGGAGGGGGCTCACCCCTCCACTTT
.	.	TRBJ2-7	TRBV19	CASSIRSGSSYEQYF	TGTGCCAGTAGTATAAGGAGCGGGTCCTCCTACGAGCAGTACTTC
.	.	TRBJ1-5	TRBV7-2	CASSLGGGQPQHF	TGTGCCAGCAGCTTAGGGGGGGGGCAGCCCCAGCATTTT
.	.	TRBJ1-1	TRBV7-9	CASSLWATEAFF	TGTGCCAGCAGCTTATGGGCCACTGAAGCTTTCTTT
.	.	TRBJ1-4	TRBV7-9	CASSFSYATNEKLFF	TGTGCCAGCAGCTTCAGTTACGCAACTAATGAAAAACTGTTTTTT
.	.	TRBJ1-1	TRBV6-1	CASSERVGAEAFF	TGTGCCAGCAGTGAAAGGGTGGGGGCGGAAGCTTTCTTT
TRBD1	.	TRBJ2-7	TRBV27	CASSPGTGHYEQYF	TGTGCCAGCAGTCCCGGGACAGGACATTACGAGCAGTACTTC
.	.	TRBJ1-6	TRBV7-3	CASSVNGGLNSPLHF	TGTGCCAGCAGCGTAAATGGGGGGCTTAATTCACCCCTCCACTTT
.	.	TRBJ2-7	TRBV4-2	CASSQERDYEQYF	TGTGCCAGCAGCCAAGAGAGGGATTACGAGCAGTACTTC
TRBD2	.	TRBJ2-5	TRBV7-2	CASSLELALRAGGQETQYF	TGTGCCAGCAGCTTAGAATTGGCACTTCGAGCGGGAGGGCAAGAGACCCAGTACTTC
.	.	TRBJ1-2	TRBV19	CASMGRGDYGYTF	TGTGCCAGTATGGGCAGGGGAGACTATGGCTACACCTTC
TRBD1	.	TRBJ1-1	TRBV7-9	CASSLGTANTEAFF	TGTGCCAGCAGCTTGGGGACAGCAAACACTGAAGCTTTCTTT
.	.	TRBJ1-1	TRBV5-3	CARSLVANTEAFF	TGTGCCAGAAGCTTGGTAGCAAACACTGAAGCTTTCTTT
.	.	TRBJ1-1	TRBV2	CASSLGPAEAFF	TGTGCCAGCAGTTTGGGACCGGCTGAAGCTTTCTTT
.	.	TRBJ2-3	TRBV3-1/TRBV3-2	CASSQRRGRSDTQYF	TGTGCCAGCAGCCAAAGGCGGGGTCGATCGGATACGCAGTATTTT
.	.	TRBJ2-7	TRBV11-2	CASSLAVSRLIFGQYF	TGTGCCAGCAGCTTAGCGGTTTCCAGACTTATATTTGGGCAGTACTTC
.	.	TRBJ1-6	TRBV6-5	CASSSRGSSPLHF	TGTGCCAGCAGTTCCAGGGGCTCCTCACCCCTCCACTTT
TRBD2	.	TRBJ2-2	TRBV5-4	CASSLGGTSGVHSTGELFF	TGTGCCAGCAGCTTGGGGGGTACTAGCGGGGTTCATTCGACCGGGGAGCTGTTTTTT
TRBD1	.	TRBJ2-7	TRBV27	CASRPDDRGGYEQYF	TGTGCCAGCAGACCCGACGACAGGGGTGGGTACGAGCAGTACTTC
.	.	TRBJ1-1	TRBV27	CASSLLGRSNTEAFF	TGTGCCAGCAGTTTACTGGGGAGGTCGAACACTGAAGCTTTCTTT